The 19 T cell receptor beta chains given below trace back to one sample, sequenced in a study of molecular identifiers for immune sequencing clone quantification. From the PCR reads, TCRdb called clonotypes with MiXCR, one entry per CDR3 protein. The table has fewer than 75,000 distinct CDR3 sequences, about a sixth seen once; the top ten hold approximately 1.4%. The specimen was naive CD8+ T cells from blood, with Jurkat cell RNA spiked in. This sample's subset: FACS-sorted CD8+CD4-CCR7+CD45RA+ naive T cells. Receptors were obtained from a human donor in good health. Some libraries in this study had Jurkat cell RNA spiked in.

This clonotype was counted only a few times. This rearrangement joins TRBV13 to TRBJ2-7, with TRBD1 matching 9 bases. V dropped 1 base and J dropped 5; count of bases not matched to a gene: 6. Germline V gene data show CDR1 as PRHDT and CDR2 as FYEKMQ (reference sequence). CDR3 length: 15 residues. CDR3 sequence: CASSLDGTGLNEQYF. The DNA of the CDR3 is TGTGCCAGCAGCTTAGATGGGACAGGGTTGAACGAGCAGTACTTC.

V usage is TRBV7-9 and J usage is TRBJ2-7; D is unclear. Germline V CDR1 and CDR2: SEHNR, FQNEAQ (reference sequence). V was pared by 5 bases and J by 5 bases, with 13 bases between. The CDR3 runs 13 residues. The CDR3 here is CASSDDSSDEQYF. CDR3 nucleotides: TGTGCCAGCAGCGATGATTCCTCTGACGAGCAGTACTTC. Full variable domain (rest looked up from reference TRBV7-9 and TRBJ2-7): DTGVSQNPRHKITKRGQNVTFRCDPISEHNRLYWYRQTLGQGPEFLTYFQNEAQLEKSRLLSDRFSAERPKGSFSTLEIQRTEQGDSAMYLCASSDDSSDEQYFGPGTRLTVT.

In the case of this clonotype: Without the conserved terminal phenylalanine or tryptophan, this CDR3 likely stems from a read error. This rearrangement joins TRBV7-9 to TRBJ2-2; D remains ambiguous. V was cut by 0 bases and J by 8 bases, with 1 base left in between. The CDR3 length is 11 residues. The germline CDR1 and CDR2 sequences are SEHNR and FQNEAQ (reference sequence). In nucleotides, the CDR3 is TGTGCCAGCAGCTTAGCTGGGGAGCTGTTTTCT. Translating gives CASSLAGELFS.

Comments on this clonotype: The junction shows a germline mismatch at one end, possibly a read error. The chain combines TRBV12-3 or TRBV12-4 with TRBJ2-5, with TRBD2 identical over 14 bases. This CDR3 region has 19 residues. The CDR3: CVSSRLAGGPRYPRETQYF. Written as DNA, the CDR3 is TGTGTCAGCAGTAGACTAGCGGGAGGGCCGAGATACCCTCGCGAGACCCAGTACTTC.

The DNA of the CDR3 is TGTGCCAGCAGCTTCACGCGGATGATCACAGATACGCAGTATTTT. Protein: CASSFTRMITDTQYF. The chain joins TRBV11-2 to TRBJ2-3; D not certain. V lost 3 bases to trimming and J lost 2 bases, with 12 bases between them. The CDR3 is 15 amino acids. The V gene's germline CDR1 is SGHAT and CDR2 FQNNGV. Filled out from reference TRBV11-2 and TRBJ2-3, the complete variable domain reads EAGVAQSPRYKIIEKRQSVAFWCNPISGHATLYWYQQILGQGPKLLIQFQNNGVVDDSQLPKDRFSAERLKGVDSTLKIQPAKLEDSAVYLCASSFTRMITDTQYFGPGTRLTVL.

As to this clonotype: A much larger clone lies one base from this, so it may be a read error. This is likely a read error, given that the CDR3 carries no conserved phenylalanine or tryptophan at its end. The chain has TRBV5-3 and TRBJ2-1; D not certain. TRBV5-3 is given ORF status, its function remaining uncertain. The CDR3 consists of 14 residues. V lost 8 bases and J 1 base, leaving 13 bases between the germline ends. This chain's CDR3 is CASSVGGSYNEQFL. CDR3 nucleotides: TGTGCCAGCAGTGTTGGCGGTTCCTACAATGAGCAGTTCCTC.

Comment on this clonotype: Since a much larger clone is just one base distant, this may be a read error. The missing conserved phenylalanine or tryptophan at the end of this CDR3 makes a read error likely. The rearrangement joins TRBV3-1 to TRBJ2-3; D is ambiguous. Per the germline V gene, CDR1 is LGHDT and CDR2 is YNNKEL (reference sequence). The V end was cut by 1 base, the J end by 2 bases, with 10 bases between. The CDR3 has 15 residues. As DNA, the CDR3 is TGTGCCAGCAGCCAAGGAGTGTCGAACACAGATACGCAGTATCTT. Its protein product is CASSQGVSNTDTQYL.

This clonotype was counted between two and nine times. The junction does not match germline at one end; this may be a read error. This rearrangement joins TRBV29-1 to TRBJ2-7, with TRBD1 matching over 8 bases. The CDR3 is made up of 15 amino acids. Germline V gene data show CDR1 as SQVTM and CDR2 as ANQGSEA. The CDR3 reads CSVEGGQAAAREQYF. The CDR3 coding sequence is TGCAGCGTCGAAGGGGGACAGGCCGCCGCACGCGAGCAGTACTTC.

This clonotype came up many times. V and J are TRBV27 and TRBJ2-3; D may match TRBD1 or TRBD2 (5 bases each). Germline-derived CDR1 and CDR2 are MNHEY and SMNVEV (reference sequence). The CDR3 is 15 amino acids. Trimming cost V 3 bases and J 5 bases, with 15 bases left between them. CDR3 DNA sequence: TGTGCCAGCAGTTTTGGGGGACCAGGACAAGATACGCAGTATTTT. It codes for CASSFGGPGQDTQYF.

This clonotype was detected many times. The CDR3 DNA is TGTGCCAGCAGCTTTCTTCCGGGACTAGCTTCTTACAATGAGCAGTTCTTC. Translating gives CASSFLPGLASYNEQFF. This chain connects TRBV7-3 to TRBJ2-1, with TRBD2 matching 9 bases. The germline CDR1 and CDR2 sequences are SGHTA and FQGTGA. The CDR3 runs 17 residues. The ends lost 3 bases at V and 4 bases at J; junction bases unmatched: 10.

On this clonotype: A much larger clone lies a single base off, so this may be a read error. This sequence joins TRBV27 and TRBJ2-1, with D unresolved. In germline, CDR1 is MNHEY, CDR2 SMNVEV (reference sequence). The CDR3 spans 14 residues. CDR3 sequence (DNA): TGTGCCAGCAGGTTAGGTAGCTCCTACAATGAGCGGTTCTTC. Its protein product is CASRLGSSYNERFF.

This clonotype was seen at least ten times. The rearrangement links TRBV12-5 to TRBJ2-3; D uncertain. Germline V gene sequence: CDR1 LGHNT, CDR2 FRNRAP. Trimming stripped 2 bases from V and 4 bases from J, with 10 bases between. The CDR3 consists of 14 residues. The CDR3 DNA sequence: TGTGCTAGTGGTTTGACTAAAGCAGCAGATACGCAGTATTTT. This translates into CASGLTKAADTQYF.

V and J are TRBV24-1 and TRBJ2-2; D unclear. CDR1 and CDR2 from the germline V gene are KGHDR and SFDVKD. The CDR3 runs 17 residues. The germline V and J ends were trimmed by 3 bases and 0 bases, with 13 bases remaining between them. For the CDR3, the DNA is TGTGCCACCAGTGATGGAGAGGTCTCTTCGAACACCGGGGAGCTGTTTTTT. Its translation is CATSDGEVSSNTGELFF.

This clonotype was counted at least ten times. This chain connects TRBV25-1 to TRBJ1-1; D is unclear. There are 13 residues in the CDR3. V was trimmed by 3 bases and J by 5 bases, leaving 10 bases between them. CDR1 MGHDK and CDR2 SYGVNS come from the germline V gene. CDR3 DNA: TGTGCCAGCAGTGAGGCTGCGGAGACTGAAGCTTTCTTT. Its protein product is CASSEAAETEAFF.

This clonotype was detected many times. The chain has TRBV27 and TRBJ1-5, with unresolved D. This CDR3 is built from 14 residues. From germline, CDR1 is MNHEY and CDR2 SMNVEV (reference sequence). V was pared by 2 bases and J by 5 bases, with 10 bases between. The CDR3 bases are TGTGCCAGCAGTTTACAGGTTGGGGATCAGCCCCAGCATTTT. This sequence encodes CASSLQVGDQPQHF.

The sample holds many counts of this clonotype. The gene calls are TRBV6-1 and TRBJ2-7, with TRBD1 matching 8 bases. The CDR3 contains 15 residues. The V gene end was trimmed by 5 bases and the J gene end by 6 bases; junction bases not matched to a gene: 12. Germline V gene data show CDR1 as MNHNS and CDR2 as SASEGT. The DNA of the CDR3 is TGTGCCAGCAGTCCTACCACAGGGACAGGAGGCGAGCAGTACTTC. Protein sequence: CASSPTTGTGGEQYF.

The table lists this clonotype with many counts. This chain connects TRBV14 to TRBJ1-6, with D perhaps TRBD1 (5 bases). The germline V and J ends were trimmed by 3 bases and 6 bases, with 15 bases remaining between them. CDR1 is SGHDN and CDR2 is FVKESK in the germline V gene. CDR3 length equals 16 residues. CDR3 in DNA: TGTGCCAGCAGCCAGGCTGGCGTGGGGCTTAATTCACCCCTCCACTTT. This codes for CASSQAGVGLNSPLHF.

The table lists this clonotype with many counts. The genes are TRBV3-1 and TRBJ2-5; D ambiguous. Trimming removed 0 bases at V and 5 bases at J, with 22 bases between. The length of the CDR3 is 18 residues. The V gene's germline CDR1 is LGHDT and CDR2 YNNKEL (reference sequence). The CDR3 reads CASSQDRLVNSQEETQYF. The CDR3 bases are TGTGCCAGCAGCCAAGATCGGCTAGTAAATTCTCAGGAGGAGACCCAGTACTTC.

This clonotype appeared many times. This sequence joins TRBV4-1 and TRBJ2-3, with 10 bases fitting TRBD2. The germline gives CDR1 MGHRA, CDR2 YSYEKL. The CDR3 loop spans 19 amino acids. With 0 bases clipped from V and 2 bases from J, the junction kept 11 bases outside the gene matches. CDR3 loop: CASSQDPGQLAGLTDTQYF. In DNA form, the CDR3 reads TGCGCCAGCAGCCAAGACCCCGGGCAACTAGCGGGGCTCACAGATACGCAGTATTTT.